This T cell receptor (beta chain) was identified during a study of T cell responses to AZD1222 COVID-19 vaccine. The assay was immunoSEQ multiplex PCR, and TCRdb's table has in-frame clones only and misses some. The sample carries 110,000 to 150,000 clones, roughly nine tenths recorded once. The CDR3 length is 11 residues. The germline gives CDR1 DFQATT, CDR2 SNEGSKA (reference sequence). This clone occurred once. Sequenced here: peripheral blood, sampled on day 0 of AZD1222 vaccination. This rearrangement joins TRBV20-1 to TRBJ2-7; TRBD2 matches at 7 bases. The TCR sequence derives from an adult in good health. The CDR3 coding sequence is TGCAGCCTCCGGGGGGACTACGAGCAGTACTTC. Protein product: CSLRGDYEQYF.